The rows below give T cell receptor beta chains drawn from one sample of a study of CD4 T cells in relation to SARS-CoV-2 and coronaviruses. What these receptors recognize is not known. TCRdb's copy holds only in-frame clones and misses some; the assay was immunoSEQ multiplex PCR. The sample records 20,000 to 25,000 clones, 66% being singletons. The source material was CD4+ T cells from PBMCs, cultured in vitro. These TCRs come from a human donor in good health. Each CDR3 is given with its conserved first and last residue.

TRBV5-1	TRBJ1-4	CASSSQGNSNEKLFF
TRBV5-4	TRBJ2-4	CASSAGAQDIQYF
TRBV5-5	TRBJ1-2	CASSSNAWTNYGYTF
TRBV5-1	TRBJ1-3	CASSLDRDRAGNTIYF
TRBV5-6	TRBJ1-3	CASSSTPTGFSGNTIYF
TRBV7-8	TRBJ2-7	CASRFREGGEQYF
TRBV30	TRBJ2-7	CAWSVLRAPYEQYF
TRBV4-3	TRBJ1-1	CASSRGVGNTEAFF
TRBV2	TRBJ2-1	CAGKGGISYNEQFF
TRBV5-1	TRBJ2-7	CASSLMTGAVSYEQYF
TRBV5-4	TRBJ2-1	CASSLGGQLAGEQFF
TRBV3-1/TRBV3-2	TRBJ2-2	CASSSRTSGRGELFF
TRBV5-5	TRBJ2-1	CASSSPDRANNEQFF
TRBV19	TRBJ2-1	CASSNVNEQFF
TRBV5-1	TRBJ2-1	CASSYFGGRPVGNEQFF
TRBV19	TRBJ1-3	CASSFGDRFGDSGNTIYF
TRBV25-1	TRBJ1-2	CASSGATDGYTF
TRBV6-2/TRBV6-3	TRBJ2-7	CASSYAGGIQYF
TRBV4-2	TRBJ1-3	CASSQASDRGLPGNTIYF
TRBV4-1	TRBJ1-1	CASSRLVGPGHTEAFF
TRBV5-1	TRBJ1-1	CATSRGGNTEAFF
TRBV7-2	TRBJ2-3	CASSLRYPDTQYF
TRBV13	TRBJ2-2	CASMSGSASRTGELFF
TRBV5-5	TRBJ1-3	CASSLDGGSGNTIYF
TRBV4-3	TRBJ2-2	CASSQEPSGGGYTGELFF
TRBV7-2	TRBJ2-1	CASSTRGAATYNEQFF
TRBV25-1	TRBJ2-3	CASSEGGTIRGDTQYF
TRBV5-1	TRBJ1-2	CASSLSGQGLDGYTF
TRBV7-2	TRBJ2-3	CASSLALVGTDTQYF
TRBV5-1	TRBJ2-5	CASRTGTGTETQYF
TRBV5-1	TRBJ2-5	CASSLSRGETQYF
TRBV19	TRBJ2-2	CATKGTGWESGELFF
TRBV3-1/TRBV3-2	TRBJ1-6	CASSQGSRGNSPLHF
TRBV7-3	TRBJ2-2	CASSSQGGPNTGELFF
TRBV7-6	TRBJ2-5	CASSESQGIETQYF
TRBV10-3	TRBJ1-4	CAISESQGANEKLFF
TRBV30	TRBJ1-6	CAWTQSRSPLHF
TRBV18	TRBJ2-6	CASSPPRGKLSGANVLTF
TRBV7-9	TRBJ2-3	CASSFDPEDTQYF
TRBV29-1	TRBJ1-1	CSVGPRGANTEAFF
TRBV6-1	TRBJ2-5	CASSEARARSQETQYF
TRBV4-3	TRBJ1-6	CASSQGTGRGPLHF
TRBV5-1	TRBJ2-5	CASSSGSRETQYF
TRBV5-1	TRBJ2-3	CASSLWGASDTQYF
TRBV7-2	TRBJ2-7	CASSLRGYEQYF
TRBV9	TRBJ2-1	CASSVANEQFF
TRBV7-2	TRBJ2-7	CASNPGTSSYEQYF
TRBV10-3	TRBJ2-3	CAIRDTSGDTQYF
TRBV6-6	TRBJ2-2	CASRRSPVTVSTGELFF
TRBV29-1	TRBJ2-1	CSVSSGRRYNEQFF
TRBV19	TRBJ2-5	CASRGAGSAETQYF
TRBV14	TRBJ2-2	CASSLQAGIGELFF
TRBV19	TRBJ1-6	CATGDSRNSPLHF
TRBV30	TRBJ1-1	CAWSVLQMNTEAFF
TRBV7-2	TRBJ1-2	CASSLDYSYYGYTF